What follows is one T cell receptor (beta chain) and its context. As yet, its antigen is unknown. V was shortened by 1 base and J by 6 bases, with 11 bases between the two germline ends. The CDR3 is made up of 14 amino acids. Per the germline V gene, CDR1 is PRHDT and CDR2 is FYEKMQ (reference sequence). The entry originates in a study of T cell repertoires in cytomegalovirus infection. At the level of the study: Recently described HLA-C-restricted plus well-studied HLA-B-restricted CMV epitopes were used. Public TCR beta signatures were indicative of both CMV infection and a matching HLA type. Study-wide results and limits: CMV-specific TCR beta clonotypes restricted by HLA-C were the ones dominating the ex vivo response. The cumulative frequency of public TCR beta families identified carriers of CMV plus the relevant HLA.

TCRdb re-derived calls from the reads in MiXCR, one entry per CDR3 protein. The sample has approximately 910,000 distinct CDR3 sequences; roughly a third are singletons. The source is a human donor in good health (CMV status not recorded). Some clones in this sample may be carry-over from other donors' samples. Source: cultured CD8+ T cells from PBMCs, taken from culture after CMV antigen stimulation. V gene TRBV13 combines with J gene TRBJ2-3, with a possible D match to TRBD1 (6 bases). The CDR3 DNA is TGTGCCAGCAGCTTAGAGGGGGTGAAGGATACGCAGTATTTT. Translation: CASSLEGVKDTQYF.